This T cell receptor beta chain was documented in a study of T-cell memory formation after mild COVID-19. TCRdb redid the calling of the 5' RACE reads with MiXCR, one entry per CDR3 protein. The sample records 470,000 or so distinct CDR3 sequences, roughly 18% being singletons. Germline CDR1 reads SEHNR; CDR2 reads FQNEAQ (reference sequence). J gave up 1 base and V 4 bases, and 10 bases lay outside the gene matches. The CDR3 has 17 amino acids. This clonotype turned up a few times. Its antigen is not identified. Whole-study results and caveats: Within pre-infection memory, some responding clones were found, suggesting cross-reactive memory joined.

V gene TRBV7-9 combines with J gene TRBJ2-7, with 10 bases lining up with TRBD1. The sample consisted of PBMCs or a T cell subset sorted from them (not recorded which). The clonotype was recovered from an adult woman who had mild COVID-19 (a few samples of this study predate the infection). Cell type and time point are not known. In nucleotides, the CDR3 is TGTGCCAGCAGCTCCCAGCCGGGACAGGGGATTTCCTACGAGCAGTACTTC. It translates to CASSSQPGQGISYEQYF. Supplemented by reference TRBV7-9 and TRBJ2-7, the full variable domain reads DTGVSQNPRHKITKRGQNVTFRCDPISEHNRLYWYRQTLGQGPEFLTYFQNEAQLEKSRLLSDRFSAERPKGSFSTLEIQRTEQGDSAMYLCASSSQPGQGISYEQYFGPGTRLTVT.